This TCR beta chain was recorded in a study of cytomegalovirus exposure and HLA in healthy donors (dated by TCRdb to 2016 to 2017). For context, the study as a whole: An earlier analysis of more than 550 of the donors reported 276 Gb of sequence data and some 110 million unique TCR beta sequences obtained from approximately 180 million T cells. HLA typing covered class I and class II loci at four-digit resolution. The genetic ancestry cluster associated with self-reported Caucasian donors included 81% of the 300 to 400 genotyped donors. High-throughput TCR immunosequencing, statistical association of individual TCRs with disease status, and machine learning were combined to predict cytomegalovirus infection status. In an earlier analysis of 587 of the donors, high-throughput TCR beta sequencing was used to judge whether each TCR beta V gene segment behaved as functional or pseudogenic. Five DR-DQ haplotypes were treated as single units for association and clustering because of strong linkage in the cohort. Among several hundred genotyped donors of the cohort, an average of approximately 220,000 unique TCR beta nucleotide sequences was sequenced per donor, of which 15% to 20% were non-productive. The number of donors typed differed by locus, with about 629-630 for A, B, C, DRB1 and DQB1, 522 for DQA1, approximately 570 for DPA1, and some 450 for DPB1. A separate validation cohort of roughly 130 different subjects was used in addition to the roughly 670-subject first cohort. The aim of the study was to test whether cataloging public T cell receptors could identify signatures of past pathogen exposure. A later analysis re-examined previously published TCR beta repertoires from just over 650 donors and added high-resolution HLA genotyping to investigate patterns of TCR occurrence. Alongside the repertoire data, information on donor age, sex, ethnicity and CMV serostatus was compiled. Rather than drawing on any new phenotypic data, the later analysis identified candidate immune exposures from TCR beta sequences and the way those sequences occurred across donors. A later genetic analysis took genome-wide SNP genotypes for about three fifths of the roughly 700 donors and used that subset as a discovery cohort. The T cell repertoires of some 670 subjects were profiled by immunosequencing and related to cytomegalovirus serostatus. Roughly 290 gigabases of sequencing data and roughly 81 million unique TCR sequences made up an early release that covered about 640 HLA-typed donors. Every discovery cohort repertoire had been produced on one sequencing platform.

Overall results and qualifications from the work: Because counts were too low, seventeen rarely observed V segments, including chromosome 9 orphons, were excluded from the earlier analysis of roughly 580 of the donors. In a later analysis, HLA-associated TCR beta chains showed more clonal expansion and lower generation probabilities than non-associated chains that were equally common. At a false discovery rate of 0.05, a later analysis linked about 17,000 TCR beta sequences to specific HLA alleles. When HLA alleles, especially DR and DQ, strongly co-occurred, TCR associations were difficult to assign to individual alleles. In vitro tests confirmed that a few of the cytomegalovirus-associated TCR beta chains recognize cytomegalovirus antigens. The sequencing pipeline was judged likely to have produced a cluster of highly shared sequence variants as a technical artifact. Roughly uniform sequencing depth across donors was assumed in presence/absence analyses, although this assumption may not hold. V-gene and J-gene trimming of TCR beta chains was associated with a missense DCLRE1C variant in a later genetic analysis, and the association was replicated in an independent cohort. In a later analysis, TCR association rates were found to vary across HLA loci, with the most associated TCRs seen for DRB1 alleles and the fewest for HLA-C alleles. In a later analysis, most CMV-associated TCR beta chains were found to appear HLA-restricted, with HLA associations seemingly driven largely by CMV exposure. According to a later genetic analysis, donors in an Asian-associated ancestry cluster had fewer N-insertions in productive TCRs than the roughly 700-donor mean. Cytomegalovirus status was reported to be diagnosed by the classifier with high specificity and sensitivity in both the original and validation cohorts. CMV serostatus was the only immune exposure information available for the cohort. The authors suggested that the approach could potentially be extended to other disease states and immunological phenotypes. Only TCR beta chains were sequenced in this cohort, and the absence of alpha or paired-chain data limited detectable features. A later analysis reported that several top co-occurrence clusters appeared linked to parvovirus B19, influenza, CMV and Epstein-Barr virus. The study listed approximately 160 TCR beta chains as associated with cytomegalovirus. Linkage disequilibrium might explain the correlated functional status among segregating V segments, but an unknown experimental factor could not be ruled out. Broadly in line with IMGT annotations, most TCR beta V segments showed up in productive rearrangements about 87% or about 30% of the time in an earlier analysis of several hundred of the donors. A further reported finding was that TCR beta sequences accurately predicted the HLA-A and HLA-B alleles for most subjects in the first cohort. Most TCR sequences were observed very rarely across donors, whereas some public TCRs were present in many individuals. Because HLA typing was missing for some donors at each locus, association tests included only the typed subset.

In total, roughly 670 healthy bone marrow donors made up the cohort. At the time of sampling, all cohort members were nominally healthy, though unrecorded immune exposures were likely present. The donor tested CMV seropositive, placing the donor among the approximately 290 seropositive members of the cohort. Every donor gave a peripheral blood sample, and the peripheral blood mononuclear cells from that sample were used for TCR beta sequencing. The Qiagen DNeasy Blood Extraction Kit was used to extract genomic DNA from the blood cell samples. Preparation of the library involved the immunoSEQ multiplex PCR assay. A mixture of 60 forward primers for TCR Vbeta segments and 13 reverse primers for TCR Jbeta segments was used in the multiplex PCR. A multiplex PCR assay on genomic DNA amplified the CDR3 region of rearranged TCR beta genes. On the Illumina HiSeq System, the amplified TCR beta libraries were sequenced as 87-base-pair reads. As for how the authors treated the data: A later analysis counted tens of millions of unique TCR beta chains across the 666 repertoires, and some 11 million of these chains were shared by at least two donors. A nearest-neighbor algorithm error-corrected the raw reads and collapsed the reads into unique sequences, merging closely related sequences to remove PCR and sequencing errors. CDR3 sequences were aligned to IMGT reference sequences to assign V, D and J gene segments. For a sequence to be retained, at least a six-nucleotide match to both a V gene segment and a J gene segment was required. A rearrangement was called productive if the CDR3 had no stop codons and remained in frame with V and J, and every other rearrangement was called non-productive. Following IMGT convention, CDR3 was defined as the stretch from the second conserved V-encoded cysteine up to the conserved J-encoded phenylalanine. The earlier analysis of fewer than 750 of the donors excluded sequences that lacked an unambiguous match to a single V gene segment. An earlier analysis of approximately 590 of the donors called V segments functional above 56.7% productive rearrangements and segregating when the between-donor standard deviation exceeded 5%. A statistical classification framework was built to diagnose cytomegalovirus status from the catalog of TCR beta chain sequences. V and J gene assignment, in a later analysis, came from comparing TCR nucleotide sequences with IMGT/GENE-DB human TR gene sequences. Using the TCRdist pipeline, a later analysis assigned CDR3 sequences along with most-parsimonious VDJ recombination scenarios. A later analysis defined each TCR beta chain by its CDR3 amino acid sequence plus V-gene family, and excluded reads lacking a unique V-gene family. To address suspected cross-contamination and a sequencing artifact, a later analysis removed over 500 highly shared, low-generation-probability nucleotide sequences. A later analysis calculated a clonal expansion index for each public chain from normalized within-repertoire ranks of inferred template counts. In a later analysis, generation probabilities were computed using a VDJ recombination model fitted to out-of-frame rearrangements, and the results were checked against IGoR. A later analysis scored TCR-TCR, TCR-HLA and TCR-CMV co-occurrence with hypergeometric tests, applying a repertoire-size bias correction to TCR pairs. To estimate false discovery rates, a later analysis permuted the HLA or CMV assignments 20 times. A later analysis grouped co-occurring TCRs with DBSCAN, adding TCRdist sequence similarity when clustering within HLA-allele-positive subsets. Co-occurrence clustering excluded repertoires with fewer than 30,000 or more than 120,000 public chains, plus five with anomalous nucleotide sharing. Entries here come from immuneACCESS through TCRdb and include only in-frame sequences with V and J called. Some clones fail to appear in such tables; in the studies checked, an unresolved V gene covers under half of the shortfall, and the cause of the remainder is unknown. D and trimming come from the DNA, and the V and J calls and clone size come from that table. For this sample the table gives roughly 190,000 clones, of which roughly a tenth were detected only once. 1% to 1.5% of the sample lies in the top ten.

Note on this clone: Its antigen target is currently unknown. Qualities for individual bases were not recorded, and no much larger clone is one base off.

The sequenced sample was PBMCs. This receptor was identified in a woman between 25 and 40 years old in good health and CMV-seropositive.

For the CDR3, the sequence is CASSDRDSTDTQYF. In nucleotides, the sequence is TGTGCCAGCAGTGACAGGGATAGCACAGATACGCAGTATTTT. The chain joins TRBV6-5 to TRBJ2-3, with 7 bases aligning to TRBD1. Compared with germline, V lacks 5 bases and J lacks 0 bases; bases without a gene match: 2. Spanning cysteine to phenylalanine, the CDR3 consists of 14 amino acids. Only the CDR3 region is kept as DNA, spanning 42 bases read in frame from base 1. CDR1 MNHEY and CDR2 SVGAGI were looked up in the germline V gene.